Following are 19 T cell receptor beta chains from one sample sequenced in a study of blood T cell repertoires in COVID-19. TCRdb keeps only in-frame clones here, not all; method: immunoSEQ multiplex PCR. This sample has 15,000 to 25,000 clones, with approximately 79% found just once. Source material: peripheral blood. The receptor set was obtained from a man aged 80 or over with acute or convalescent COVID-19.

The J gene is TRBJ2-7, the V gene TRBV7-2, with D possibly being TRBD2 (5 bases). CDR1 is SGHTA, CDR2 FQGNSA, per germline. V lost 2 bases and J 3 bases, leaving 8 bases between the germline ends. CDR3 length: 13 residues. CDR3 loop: CASSLTSGYEQYF. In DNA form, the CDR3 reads TGTGCCAGCAGCTTAACCAGCGGCTACGAGCAGTACTTC.

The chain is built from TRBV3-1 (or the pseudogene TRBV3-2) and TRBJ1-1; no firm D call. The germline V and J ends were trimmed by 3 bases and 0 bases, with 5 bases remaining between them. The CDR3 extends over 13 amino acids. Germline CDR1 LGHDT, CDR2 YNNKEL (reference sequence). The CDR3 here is CASSHPLNTEAFF. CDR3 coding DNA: TGTGCCAGCAGCCATCCCTTGAACACTGAAGCTTTCTTT.

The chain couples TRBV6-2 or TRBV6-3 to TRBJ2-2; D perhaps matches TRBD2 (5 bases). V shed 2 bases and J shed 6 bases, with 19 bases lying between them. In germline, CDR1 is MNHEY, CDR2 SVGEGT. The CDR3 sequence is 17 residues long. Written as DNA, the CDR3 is TGTGCCAGCAGTTACCTTGCTGTCGGACTGATGGCCGGGGAGCTGTTTTTT. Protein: CASSYLAVGLMAGELFF.

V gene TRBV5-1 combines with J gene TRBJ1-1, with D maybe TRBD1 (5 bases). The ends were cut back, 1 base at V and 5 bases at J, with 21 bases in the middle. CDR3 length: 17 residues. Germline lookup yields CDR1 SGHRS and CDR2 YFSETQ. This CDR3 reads CASSLFGSGAGDTEAFF. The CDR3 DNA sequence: TGCGCCAGCAGCTTGTTTGGTAGCGGGGCGGGGGATACTGAAGCTTTCTTT.

The CDR3: CASSPLSGTPGSTYNEQFF. The CDR3 coding sequence is TGTGCCAGCAGCCCCTTATCCGGGACCCCCGGGAGCACCTACAATGAGCAGTTCTTC. This chain connects TRBV14 to TRBJ2-1, with D tentatively TRBD2 (6 bases). V was clipped by 4 bases and J by 2 bases, with 24 bases between them. Germline assignment: CDR1 SGHDN and CDR2 FVKESK. The CDR3 spans 19 residues.

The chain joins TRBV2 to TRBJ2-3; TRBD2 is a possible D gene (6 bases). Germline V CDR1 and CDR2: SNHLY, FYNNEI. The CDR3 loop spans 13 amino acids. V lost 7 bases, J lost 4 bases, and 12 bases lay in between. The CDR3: CASMRGEADTQYF. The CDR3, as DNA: TGTGCCAGCATGAGAGGGGAGGCAGATACGCAGTATTTT.

CDR3 in DNA: TGTGCCAGCAGCGGACGTAGCGGGTCGTACAATGAGCAGTTCTTC. Its protein is CASSGRSGSYNEQFF. V and J are TRBV9 and TRBJ2-1; 7 positions agree with TRBD2. V lost 3 bases to trimming and J lost 4 bases; unmatched junction nucleotides: 7. The CDR3 is 15 amino acids. The V gene's germline CDR1 is SGDLS and CDR2 YYNGEE.

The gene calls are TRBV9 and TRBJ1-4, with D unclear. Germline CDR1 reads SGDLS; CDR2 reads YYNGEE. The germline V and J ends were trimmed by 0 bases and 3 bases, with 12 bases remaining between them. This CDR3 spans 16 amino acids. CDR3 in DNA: TGTGCCAGCAGCGTAGGCGGCGGACTATCTAATGAAAAACTGTTTTTT. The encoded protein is CASSVGGGLSNEKLFF.

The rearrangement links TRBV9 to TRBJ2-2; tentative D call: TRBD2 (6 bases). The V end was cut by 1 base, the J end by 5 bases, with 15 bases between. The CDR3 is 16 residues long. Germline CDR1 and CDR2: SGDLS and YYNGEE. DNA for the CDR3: TGTGCCAGCAGCGTATCCGGGACTGGGTTAACCGGGGAGCTGTTTTTT. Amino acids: CASSVSGTGLTGELFF.

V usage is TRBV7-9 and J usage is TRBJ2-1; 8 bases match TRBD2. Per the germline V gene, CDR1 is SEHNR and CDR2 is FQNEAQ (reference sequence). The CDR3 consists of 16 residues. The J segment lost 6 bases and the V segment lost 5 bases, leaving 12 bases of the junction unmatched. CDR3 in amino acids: CASSRTGLAGANEQFF. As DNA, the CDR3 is TGTGCCAGCAGCCGAACCGGACTAGCCGGCGCCAATGAGCAGTTCTTC.

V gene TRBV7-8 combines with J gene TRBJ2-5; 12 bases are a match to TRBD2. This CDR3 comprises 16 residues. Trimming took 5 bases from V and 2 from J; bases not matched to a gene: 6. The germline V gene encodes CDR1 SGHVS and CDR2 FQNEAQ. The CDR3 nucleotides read TGTGCCAGCAGCCCAGGACTAGCGGGAAATCAAGAGACCCAGTACTTC. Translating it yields CASSPGLAGNQETQYF.

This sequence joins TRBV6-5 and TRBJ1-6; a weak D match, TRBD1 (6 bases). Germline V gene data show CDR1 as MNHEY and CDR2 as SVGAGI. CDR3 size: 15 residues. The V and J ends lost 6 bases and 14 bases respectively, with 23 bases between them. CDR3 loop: CASSRNAGAGGTLHF. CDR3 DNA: TGTGCCAGCAGCCGAAATGCGGGGGCGGGTGGGACCCTCCACTTT.

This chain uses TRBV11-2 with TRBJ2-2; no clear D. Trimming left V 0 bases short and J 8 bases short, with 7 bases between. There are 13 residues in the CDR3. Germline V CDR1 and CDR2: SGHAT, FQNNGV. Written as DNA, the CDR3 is TGTGCCAGCAGCTTAGATGTTCCGGGGGAGCTGTTTTTT. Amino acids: CASSLDVPGELFF.

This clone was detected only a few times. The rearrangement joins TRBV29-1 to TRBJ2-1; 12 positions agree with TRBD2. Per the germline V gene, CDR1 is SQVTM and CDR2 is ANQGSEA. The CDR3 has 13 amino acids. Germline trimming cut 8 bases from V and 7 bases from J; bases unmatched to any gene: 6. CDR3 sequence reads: CSSRLAGVNEQFF. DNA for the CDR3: TGCAGCTCAAGACTAGCGGGAGTGAATGAGCAGTTCTTC.

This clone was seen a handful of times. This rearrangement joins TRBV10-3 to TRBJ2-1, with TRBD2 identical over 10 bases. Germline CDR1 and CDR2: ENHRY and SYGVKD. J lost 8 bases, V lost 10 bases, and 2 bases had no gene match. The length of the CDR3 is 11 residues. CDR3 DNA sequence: TGTGCCACCCTAGCGGGGGATGAGCAGTTCTTC. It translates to CATLAGDEQFF.

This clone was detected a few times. The CDR3 region has the DNA TGTGCCAGCAGTGAACTAGCGGGAGGTGAGACCCAGTACTTC. Translated, it gives CASSELAGGETQYF. The chain links TRBV25-1 to TRBJ2-5; 11 bases align to TRBD2. The germline CDR1 and CDR2 sequences are MGHDK and SYGVNS. This CDR3 contains 14 residues. V shed 2 bases, J shed 5 bases, and the junction held 1 base outside the gene matches. Combining the CDR3 with reference TRBV25-1 and TRBJ2-5 gives the whole variable domain EADIYQTPRYLVIGTGKKITLECSQTMGHDKMYWYQQDPGMELHLIHYSYGVNSTEKGDLSSESTVSRIRTEHFPLTLESARPSHTSQYLCASSELAGGETQYFGPGTRLLVL.

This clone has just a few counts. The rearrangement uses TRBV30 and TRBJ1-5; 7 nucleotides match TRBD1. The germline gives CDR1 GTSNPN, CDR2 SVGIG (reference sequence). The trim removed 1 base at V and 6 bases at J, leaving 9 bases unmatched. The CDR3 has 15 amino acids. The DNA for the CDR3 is TGTGCCTGGAGTGGGGGACAGACCGCCGGTCAGCCCCAGCATTTT. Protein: CAWSGGQTAGQPQHF.

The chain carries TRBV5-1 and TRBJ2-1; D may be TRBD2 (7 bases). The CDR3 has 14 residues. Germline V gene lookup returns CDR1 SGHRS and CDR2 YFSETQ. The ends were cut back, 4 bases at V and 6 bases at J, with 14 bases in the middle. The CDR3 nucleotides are TGCGCCAGCAGCAAGCCTGGGGGGGCCAATGAGCAGTTCTTC. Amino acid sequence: CASSKPGGANEQFF.

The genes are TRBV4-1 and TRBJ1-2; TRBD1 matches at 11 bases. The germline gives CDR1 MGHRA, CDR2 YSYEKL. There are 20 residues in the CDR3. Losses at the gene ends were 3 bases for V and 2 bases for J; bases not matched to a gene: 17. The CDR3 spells CASSHKTDRDRGVRNYGYTF. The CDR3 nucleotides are TGCGCCAGCAGCCACAAAACAGACCGGGACAGGGGGGTTAGGAACTATGGCTACACCTTC.